Listed here is a single T cell receptor beta chain. Profiled with immunoSEQ multiplex PCR; TCRdb holds only in-frame clones, not every one. Here the sample spans over 100,000 clones, 75% to 90% being singletons. With V trimmed by 7 bases and J by 5 bases, 10 bases remained unmatched. The CDR3 length is 14 residues. Germline V lookup: CDR1 SGHRS, CDR2 YFSETQ. This entry is derived from a study of T cell responses to AZD1222 COVID-19 vaccine. The specimen comprised peripheral blood, sampled on day 0 of AZD1222 vaccination. This TCR was recovered from an adult in good health. The chain carries TRBV5-1 and TRBJ2-5; 8 bases line up with TRBD1. Here the CDR3 reads CASQTGARGETQYF. For the CDR3, the DNA is TGCGCCAGCCAGACAGGGGCAAGGGGGGAGACCCAGTACTTC.